Described below is a single T cell receptor beta chain sequence and its context. Some clones are missing from TCRdb's copy, which holds only in-frame ones; the method was immunoSEQ multiplex PCR. The sample records more than 65,000 clones, about 94% being singletons. This sample stems from a study of technical replicates of blood from a handful of donors. The CDR3 length is 13 residues. Germline V lookup: CDR1 MRHNA, CDR2 SNTAGT. Trimming stripped 8 bases from V and 0 bases from J, with 11 bases between. The sequence derives from a human donor in good health. Sequenced input: T cells isolated from PBMCs. The chain employs TRBV6-4 and TRBJ2-7; D may be TRBD2 (6 bases). The CDR3 DNA reads TGTGCCAGCCCGCTGGGGGGCTCCTACGAGCAGTACTTC. It encodes CASPLGGSYEQYF.